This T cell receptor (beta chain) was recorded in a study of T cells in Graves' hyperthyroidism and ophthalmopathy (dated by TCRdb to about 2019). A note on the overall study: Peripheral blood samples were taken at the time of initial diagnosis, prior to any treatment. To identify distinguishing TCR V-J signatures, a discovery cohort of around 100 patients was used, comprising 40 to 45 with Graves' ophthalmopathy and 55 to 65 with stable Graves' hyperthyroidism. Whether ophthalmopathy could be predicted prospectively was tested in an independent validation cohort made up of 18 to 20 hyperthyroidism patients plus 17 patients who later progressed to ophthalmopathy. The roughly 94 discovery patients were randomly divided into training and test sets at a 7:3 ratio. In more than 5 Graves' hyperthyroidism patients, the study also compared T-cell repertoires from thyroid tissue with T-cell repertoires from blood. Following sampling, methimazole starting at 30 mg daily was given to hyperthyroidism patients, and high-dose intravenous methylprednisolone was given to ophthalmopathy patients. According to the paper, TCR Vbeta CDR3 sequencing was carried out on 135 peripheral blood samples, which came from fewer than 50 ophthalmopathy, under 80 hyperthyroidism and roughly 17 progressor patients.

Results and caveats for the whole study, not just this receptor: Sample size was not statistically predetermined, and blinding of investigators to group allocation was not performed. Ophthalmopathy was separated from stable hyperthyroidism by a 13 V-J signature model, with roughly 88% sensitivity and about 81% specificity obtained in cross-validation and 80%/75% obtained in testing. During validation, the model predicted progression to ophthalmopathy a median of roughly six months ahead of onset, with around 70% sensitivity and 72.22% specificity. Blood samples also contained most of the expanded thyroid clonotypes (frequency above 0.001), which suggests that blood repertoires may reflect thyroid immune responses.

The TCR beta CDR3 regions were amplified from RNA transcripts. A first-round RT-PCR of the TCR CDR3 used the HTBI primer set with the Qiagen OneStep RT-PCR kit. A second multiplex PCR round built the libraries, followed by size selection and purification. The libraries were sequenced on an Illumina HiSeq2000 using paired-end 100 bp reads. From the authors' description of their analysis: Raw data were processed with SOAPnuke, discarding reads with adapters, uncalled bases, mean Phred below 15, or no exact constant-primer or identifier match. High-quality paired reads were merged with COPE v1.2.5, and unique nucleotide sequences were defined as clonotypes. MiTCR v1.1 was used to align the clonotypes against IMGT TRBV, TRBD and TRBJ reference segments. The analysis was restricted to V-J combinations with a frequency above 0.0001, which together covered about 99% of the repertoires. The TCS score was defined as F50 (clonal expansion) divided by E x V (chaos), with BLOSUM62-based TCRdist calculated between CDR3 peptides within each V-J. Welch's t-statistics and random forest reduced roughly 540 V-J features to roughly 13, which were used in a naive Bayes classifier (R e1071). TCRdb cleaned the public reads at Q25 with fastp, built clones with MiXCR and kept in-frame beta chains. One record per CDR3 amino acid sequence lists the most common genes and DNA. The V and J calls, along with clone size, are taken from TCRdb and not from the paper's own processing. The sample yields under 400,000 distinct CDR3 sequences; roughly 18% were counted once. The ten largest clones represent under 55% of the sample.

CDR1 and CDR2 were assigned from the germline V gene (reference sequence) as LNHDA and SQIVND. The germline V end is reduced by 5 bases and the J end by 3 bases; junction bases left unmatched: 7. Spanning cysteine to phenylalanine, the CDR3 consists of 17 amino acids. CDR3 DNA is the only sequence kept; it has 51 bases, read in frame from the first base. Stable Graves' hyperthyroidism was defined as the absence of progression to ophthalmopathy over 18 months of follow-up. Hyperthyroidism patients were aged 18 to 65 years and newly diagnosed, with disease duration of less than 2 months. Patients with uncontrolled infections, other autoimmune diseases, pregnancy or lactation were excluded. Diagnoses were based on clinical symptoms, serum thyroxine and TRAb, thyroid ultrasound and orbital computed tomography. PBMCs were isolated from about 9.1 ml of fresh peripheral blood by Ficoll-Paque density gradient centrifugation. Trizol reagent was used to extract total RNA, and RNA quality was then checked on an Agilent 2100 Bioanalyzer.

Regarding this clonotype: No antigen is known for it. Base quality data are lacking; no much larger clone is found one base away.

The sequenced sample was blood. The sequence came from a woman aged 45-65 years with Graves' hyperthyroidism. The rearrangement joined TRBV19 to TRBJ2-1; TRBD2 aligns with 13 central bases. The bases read TGTGCCAGTAGTCTACTAGCGGGAGGGAGGGACTACAATGAGCAGTTCTTC. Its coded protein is CASSLLAGGRDYNEQFF.